This T cell receptor beta chain appears in the sequencing data of a study of cytomegalovirus exposure and HLA in healthy donors. Overall study results and limits: Further analysis, carried out later, found HLA-associated TCR beta chains more clonally expanded than equally common other chains. Reportedly, a later analysis found an Asian-associated ancestry cluster had fewer N-insertions than the approximately 600-donor mean. TCR beta sequences reportedly predicted most subjects' HLA-A and HLA-B alleles accurately.

This PCR relied on a set of 60 Vbeta primers and 13 Jbeta primers. Libraries were prepared by immunoSEQ multiplex PCR; TCRdb keeps only in-frame clonotypes and omits some of them. This table holds about 140,000 clones, 80% to 85% found once. CDR3 length: 15 amino acids. The germline gives CDR1 WSHSY, CDR2 SAAADI. The V and J ends lost 8 bases and 6 bases, in that order; junction bases with no gene match: 12. A note on this clone: What it binds is not known.

The sequence was collected from a boy aged 2-15 years in good health and CMV-seronegative. The sample taken for sequencing was PBMCs. The rearrangement uses TRBV10-2 and TRBJ1-4, with 7 nucleotides matching TRBD1. The CDR3 loop reads CASRSPTGFDEKLFF. CDR3 nucleotide sequence: TGCGCCAGCCGAAGTCCGACAGGGTTTGATGAAAAACTGTTTTTT.